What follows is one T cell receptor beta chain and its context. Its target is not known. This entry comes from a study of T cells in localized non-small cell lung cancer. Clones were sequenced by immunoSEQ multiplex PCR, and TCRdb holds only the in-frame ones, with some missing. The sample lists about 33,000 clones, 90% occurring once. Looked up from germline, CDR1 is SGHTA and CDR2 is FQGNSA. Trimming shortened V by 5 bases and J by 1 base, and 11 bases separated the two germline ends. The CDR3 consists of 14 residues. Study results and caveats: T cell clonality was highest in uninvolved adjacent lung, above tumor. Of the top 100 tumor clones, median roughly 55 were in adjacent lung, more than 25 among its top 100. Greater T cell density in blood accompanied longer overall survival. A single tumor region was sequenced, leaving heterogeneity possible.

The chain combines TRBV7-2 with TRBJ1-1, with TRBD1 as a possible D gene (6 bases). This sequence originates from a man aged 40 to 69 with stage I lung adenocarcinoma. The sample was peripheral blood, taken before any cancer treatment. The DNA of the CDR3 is TGTGCCAGCAGCGACAGGACGGGGAACACTGAAGCTTTCTTT. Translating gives CASSDRTGNTEAFF. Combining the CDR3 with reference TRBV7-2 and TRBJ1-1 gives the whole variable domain GAGVSQSPSNKVTEKGKDVELRCDPISGHTALYWYRQSLGQGLEFLIYFQGNSAPDKSGLPSDRFSAERTGGSVSTLTIQRTQQEDSAVYLCASSDRTGNTEAFFGQGTRLTVV.